This T cell receptor (beta chain) was documented in a study of blood T cells in healthy people across ages (dated by TCRdb to between 2015 and 2016). Regarding the research as a whole: In model experiments, roughly one uniquely barcoded TCR beta cDNA molecule per two T cells was captured by template switching. The study measured age-related changes in TCR beta repertoire diversity using deep sequencing normalized with unique cDNA molecular identifiers. The study analyzed two additional independent replicas of 1 million unique cDNA reads from the same blood draw for two donors, one aged 18 to 30 and one aged 80 or older. The donors were split into four age groups: young (average 16 years), middle-aged (around 40), aged (about 56) and long-lived (roughly 86). Donors of different ages were randomly distributed across sequencing lanes to avoid experimental bias. General findings and caveats noted by the study authors: Conclusive comparison of naive and antigen-experienced compartments was prevented by the profiling of bulk unsorted PBMCs. Compared with the aged group, the long-lived group had more naive CD4+ T cells, fewer expanded clones and increased TCR diversity, suggesting age selection. Total diversity estimates from one million sequenced T cells were considered lower bounds and underestimates. The CMV infection status of donors was not known, potentially confounding age-related changes in expanded clonotypes. As age increased, observed TCR beta diversity per million T cells dropped in a roughly linear way, and a significant reduction was already evident by age 40. A strong correlation was found between observed TCR beta diversity and the percentage of naive T cells measured by flow cytometry.

Libraries came from 5' RACE. Sequencing used an Illumina HiSeq 2500. A second PCR of about 6 to 11 cycles was run with a J-beta primer mix and a sample-barcoded 5' primer. Each TCR beta cDNA molecule received a unique molecular identifier from a template-switch 5' adaptor carrying 12 random nucleotides. Each sample yielded at least 2.5 million CDR3-containing paired-end reads. The Mint cDNA synthesis kit, primed by a TRBC-specific oligonucleotide, was used to synthesize first-strand cDNA from all RNA. Following uracil-DNA glycosylase treatment, all cDNA underwent a first 18-cycle PCR with the universal primers M1SS and BC2_uni_R. As for how the authors treated the data: Each sample was normalized by randomly selecting 1 million high-quality reads, each carrying a distinct molecular identifier. Reads with shared molecular identifiers were discarded instead of being binned into consensus sequences. MiTCR, set to a Q25 quality threshold and the strictest error-elimination algorithm, was used for CDR3 identification, clonotype clustering and error correction. A nonparametric unseen species model with Euler transformation was used to estimate a lower bound on total TCR beta diversity. The raw public reads went through TCRdb reprocessing: fastp at Q25, MiXCR clone calling, in-frame beta chains kept. For every CDR3 protein sequence, its rows merge into one entry that carries the most common genes and DNA. TCRdb's processing, not the authors', yielded these V and J calls. A total of around 620,000 distinct CDR3 sequences appear in this sample, about 25% of them only once. The top ten clones comprise roughly 20% of the sample.

The donors were roughly 39 Caucasian individuals from Russia, aged roughly 6 to 90 years, who were systemically healthy. Around 10 milliliters of peripheral blood were collected from each donor into EDTA-treated Vacutainer tubes. Ficoll-Paque density-gradient centrifugation was used to isolate PBMCs, with at least 6 million per sample. Total RNA, at least 5 micrograms per sample, was extracted from PBMCs with Trizol reagent. For every donor, an aliquot of PBMCs went through flow cytometry to measure the percentages of naive CD45RAhigh/CD27high T cells. Via the germline V gene, CDR1 is SGDLS and CDR2 YYNGEE. Measured from the cysteine to the phenylalanine, the CDR3 is 14 residues long. The DNA shown is the 42-base CDR3, in frame from base 1. V loses 0 bases of germline sequence and J loses 0 bases, and the interval between the two ends is 5 bases. Details on this clonotype: The target of this receptor is not known. It has no much larger one-base neighbor in the sample; base qualities were not kept.

The sequencing sample was made of blood. The V and J segments used are TRBV9 and TRBJ2-3; no D gene can be assigned with confidence. The sequence came from a woman in her 70s in good health. The nucleotides read TGTGCCAGCAGCGTAGACAGCAGCACAGATACGCAGTATTTT. Its amino acids are CASSVDSSTDTQYF.